This TCR beta chain was sequenced during a study of cytomegalovirus exposure and HLA in healthy donors. Primers included in the PCR were 60 Vbeta and 13 Jbeta primers. Measured with immunoSEQ multiplex PCR; TCRdb has only the in-frame clones, and not every one. The repertoire has approximately 74,000 clones, roughly 80% of them found once; the top ten carry 2.5% to 3%. The V and J ends lost 6 bases and 1 base, in that order; junction bases with no gene match: 7. The length of the CDR3 is 15 residues. Germline V lookup: CDR1 KGHSH, CDR2 LQKENI. This receptor was identified in a woman in her thirties in good health and CMV-seronegative. This chain joins TRBV18 and TRBJ2-5, with 8 bases aligning to TRBD2. The sequencing sample was made of PBMCs. Written as DNA, the CDR3 is TGTGCCAGCTCCAGAGTAGCGGGGACCCAAGAGACCCAGTACTTC. Its protein product is CASSRVAGTQETQYF.